Detailed here is one TCR beta chain. These data belong to a study of Graves' ophthalmopathy and Graves' hyperthyroidism. The CDR3 runs 14 residues. Germline CDR1 is SGHVS and CDR2 is FQNEAQ. V was trimmed by 8 bases and J by 4 bases, leaving 17 bases between them. Patients were diagnosed from clinical symptoms, serum thyroxine, TRAb, thyroid ultrasound and orbital computed tomography. Using RNA transcripts, the TCR beta CDR3 regions were amplified. First-round RT-PCR used HTBI primers; second-round multiplex PCR followed. In TCRdb, the multiplex PCR reads were re-called with MiXCR into one record per CDR3 protein. There are about 740,000 distinct CDR3 sequences in the sample; around 40% occur only once, and approximately 43% lies in the top ten.

The chain uses TRBV7-8 and TRBJ1-1; D ambiguous. The sample comprised peripheral blood. This receptor was identified in an adult man with Graves' ophthalmopathy. The CDR3 spells CASVSARWSTEAFF. The CDR3 bases are TGTGCCAGCGTTTCCGCCAGATGGTCCACTGAAGCTTTCTTT.